The 6 T cell receptor beta chains in this list originate from one sample, sequenced in a study of OX40 agonist ivuxolimab in advanced cancers. Profiling relied on immunoSEQ multiplex PCR, and the TCRdb table lists in-frame clones only, not all of them. The data hold 25,000 to 35,000 clones, with less than 85% observed a single time. The sample was CD4+ or CD8+ T cells sorted from blood, taken in a trial of the OX40 agonist ivuxolimab. The receptor set was obtained from an adult with an advanced solid tumor such as melanoma, head and neck, liver or kidney cancer.

The chain uses TRBV4-3 and TRBJ2-3, with 15 bases lining up with TRBD2. Losses at the gene ends were 5 bases for V and 5 bases for J; bases not matched to a gene: 8. This CDR3 has 17 amino acids. Germline values: CDR1 LGHNA, CDR2 YSLEER. This CDR3 reads CASSLGTSGGLVDTQYF. The DNA of the CDR3 is TGCGCCAGCAGCTTAGGGACTAGCGGGGGGTTGGTAGATACGCAGTATTTT.

This clone has just a few counts. This sequence joins TRBV28 and TRBJ1-1; possibly TRBD1 for D (6 bases). This CDR3 has 14 amino acids. Per the germline V gene, CDR1 is MDHEN and CDR2 is SYDVKM. V lost 4 bases to trimming and J lost 5 bases, with 14 bases between them. CDR3 nucleotides: TGTGCCAGCAGTTGGGGACCTAGGGGGACTGAAGCTTTCTTT. Its translation is CASSWGPRGTEAFF. Drawing the rest from reference TRBV28 and TRBJ1-1, the complete variable domain is DVKVTQSSRYLVKRTGEKVFLECVQDMDHENMFWYRQDPGLGLRLIYFSYDVKMKEKGDIPEGYSVSREKKERFSLILESASTNQTSMYLCASSWGPRGTEAFFGQGTRLTVV.

The DNA for the CDR3 is TGTGCCAGTCACAGCGGCACTAGCACAGATACGCAGTATTTT. This translates into CASHSGTSTDTQYF. This chain links TRBV19 with TRBJ2-3, with D possibly being TRBD2 (5 bases). The V gene's germline CDR1 is LNHDA and CDR2 SQIVND (reference sequence). This CDR3 spans 14 amino acids. Trimming left V 8 bases short and J 0 bases short, with 12 bases between.

The rearrangement joins TRBV6-5 to TRBJ2-1; 9 bases match TRBD2. With V trimmed by 6 bases and J by 3 bases, 6 bases remained unmatched. This CDR3 has 15 residues. Germline assignment: CDR1 MNHEY and CDR2 SVGAGI. The CDR3: CASRIAGAGYNEQFF. The CDR3 DNA sequence: TGTGCCAGCAGAATAGCGGGGGCAGGCTACAATGAGCAGTTCTTC.

V is TRBV18 and J is TRBJ2-1; D remains unclear. The CDR3 spans 14 residues. Per the germline V gene, CDR1 is KGHSH and CDR2 is LQKENI. Trimming removed 7 bases at V and 6 bases at J, with 16 bases between. CDR3 in DNA: TGTGCCAGCTGCCCCCCGGACCGGGTCAATGAGCAGTTCTTC. It encodes CASCPPDRVNEQFF.

The rearrangement links TRBV5-1 to TRBJ1-1; 7 bases fit TRBD1. The CDR3 sequence is 13 residues long. V gave up 6 bases and J gave up 3 bases; unmatched junction bases: 5. Germline CDR1 is SGHRS and CDR2 is YFSETQ. The CDR3 DNA follows: TGCGCCAGCAAACCCCAGGGGGACACTGAAGCTTTCTTT. It specifies CASKPQGDTEAFF.